The 8 T cell receptor beta chains below all came from one sample that was sequenced in a study of T cells in Graves' hyperthyroidism and ophthalmopathy. Researchers amplified the TCR beta CDR3 regions from RNA transcripts. First-round RT-PCR with HTBI primers amplified the TCR CDR3 region. TCRdb recomputed calls from the multiplex PCR reads with MiXCR, one row per CDR3 protein. The repertoire holds about 350,000 distinct CDR3 sequences, with less than 20% as singletons. The sample consisted of blood. The receptor set was obtained from a woman aged 40-49 years with Graves' ophthalmopathy.

This clonotype has a count of ten or more. The rearrangement links TRBV19 to TRBJ1-3; unclear D gene. The V gene lost 3 bases and the J gene lost 6 bases, with 15 bases spanning the gap. Germline V lookup: CDR1 LNHDA, CDR2 SQIVND (reference sequence). This CDR3 is built from 15 residues. The CDR3 DNA follows: TGTGCCAGTAGTATTTACGGAAACGTGGAAAACACCATATATTTT. It encodes CASSIYGNVENTIYF.

The rearrangement links TRBV6-5 to TRBJ2-5; TRBD2 agrees at 7 bases. The J segment lost 1 base and the V segment lost 4 bases, leaving 3 bases of the junction unmatched. The CDR3 is made up of 14 amino acids. Per the germline V gene, CDR1 is MNHEY and CDR2 is SVGAGI. The CDR3 spells CASSWAGVQETQYF. CDR3 nucleotides: TGTGCCAGCAGTTGGGCGGGGGTCCAAGAGACCCAGTACTTC.

This clonotype was counted ten times or more. The gene calls are TRBV28 and TRBJ1-5; D unresolved. The CDR3 extends over 12 amino acids. Trimming shortened V by 7 bases and J by 6 bases, and 10 bases separated the two germline ends. CDR1 and CDR2 (germline): MDHEN, SYDVKM. The CDR3 sequence is CASTLAGQPQHF. The CDR3 DNA reads TGTGCCAGCACCCTTGCAGGTCAGCCCCAGCATTTT.

This clonotype was counted ten times or more. The chain joins TRBV5-5 to TRBJ2-7; either TRBD1 or TRBD2 may supply D (5 bases each). The germline gives CDR1 SGHKS, CDR2 YYEKEE (reference sequence). CDR3 size: 13 residues. Trimming cost V 2 bases and J 6 bases, with 12 bases left between them. The CDR3 region is CASSFVNGAEQYF. In DNA form, the CDR3 reads TGTGCCAGCAGCTTTGTTAACGGGGCCGAGCAGTACTTC.

Ten or more counts support this clonotype. This sequence joins TRBV20-1 and TRBJ2-2; 10 bases match TRBD2. Trimming took 0 bases from V and 6 from J; bases not matched to a gene: 13. The length of the CDR3 is 18 residues. Looked up from germline, CDR1 is DFQATT and CDR2 is SNEGSKA (reference sequence). CDR3 residues: CSARDQVSSGSDAGELFF. The CDR3 DNA reads TGCAGTGCTAGAGATCAGGTGTCTAGCGGGAGTGACGCCGGGGAGCTGTTTTTT.

This clonotype appeared many times. V and J are TRBV27 and TRBJ2-7, with 13 bases identical to TRBD2. Germline V gene sequence: CDR1 MNHEY, CDR2 SMNVEV (reference sequence). V was pared by 3 bases and J by 4 bases, with 3 bases of the junction left unmatched. This CDR3 has 15 residues. CDR3 nucleotide sequence: TGTGCCAGCAGTTTCCAGACTAGCGGGAGGTACGAGCAGTACTTC. Translating gives CASSFQTSGRYEQYF.

The chain recombines TRBV3-1 with TRBJ1-5; D is unresolved. This CDR3 spans 13 amino acids. Trimming stripped 3 bases from V and 4 bases from J, with 7 bases between. Germline values: CDR1 LGHDT, CDR2 YNNKEL (reference sequence). The DNA for the CDR3 is TGTGCCAGCAGCCATTCAGAAAATCAGCCCCAGCATTTT. As protein: CASSHSENQPQHF.

In its sample, this clonotype was seen many times. V gene TRBV10-2 combines with J gene TRBJ1-1; no clear D. Germline V gives CDR1 WSHSY, CDR2 SAAADI. The CDR3 sequence is 14 residues long. The germline V and J ends were trimmed by 6 bases and 0 bases, with 11 bases remaining between them. CDR3 bases: TGCGCCAGCAGGAAACAGAGACTGAACACTGAAGCTTTCTTT. Amino acid sequence: CASRKQRLNTEAFF.